This T cell receptor beta chain was identified during a study of read filtering for tumor transcriptome and immune sequencing. Study-level information: Transcriptome libraries were built from DNase-treated RNA. IR-seq gave about 3.5 to 10.27 million TCR reads per sample; RNA-seq gave roughly 80 to 1273. Study results and limitations: Dropping single-read clonotypes raised IR-seq and RNA-seq shared-clonotype correlation. Compared with RNA-seq, IR-seq gave much higher clonotype depth and reliability.

This clonotype was seen more than once but under ten times. The target antigen is unknown. This library used roughly 400 ng RNA and molecular barcoded adaptors spanning alpha/delta and beta/gamma chains. A single record per CDR3 protein comes from TCRdb applying MiXCR to the reads. The sample holds tens of thousands of distinct CDR3 sequences, 20% to 25% seen once. This TCR came from a donor at least 40 years old with multiple myeloma. Sequencing input: a population of CD138-negative cells sorted from bone marrow.

This chain's CDR3 is CASSPGLGAGELFF. CDR3 coding DNA: TGTGCCAGTTCACCGGGACTAGGAGCCGGGGAGCTGTTTTTT. The chain joins TRBV2 to TRBJ2-2; 8 bases are a match to TRBD2. V lost 9 bases, J lost 6 bases, and 9 bases stayed unmatched. The CDR3 extends over 14 amino acids. Germline V gives CDR1 SNHLY, CDR2 FYNNEI. The full variable domain, completed using reference TRBV2 and TRBJ2-2, is EPEVTQTPSHQVTQMGQEVILRCVPISNHLYFYWYRQILGQKVEFLVSFYNNEISEKSEIFDDQFSVERPDGSNFTLKIRSTKLEDSAMYFCASSPGLGAGELFFGEGSRLTVL.